These 29 T cell receptor beta chains originate from one sample sequenced in a study of T cells in Graves' hyperthyroidism and ophthalmopathy. RNA transcripts gave rise to amplified TCR beta CDR3 regions. The HTBI primer set was used in a first-round RT-PCR of the TCR CDR3. TCRdb re-called the multiplex PCR reads with MiXCR, one entry per CDR3 protein. The sample records a few hundred thousand distinct CDR3 sequences, 12% to 15% being singletons. Sequencing input: blood. All receptors derive from a woman aged 40-49 years with Graves' hyperthyroidism.

This clonotype was observed a handful of times. The chain has TRBV19 and TRBJ1-4; TRBD1 is a possible D gene (5 bases). The CDR3 loop spans 13 amino acids. V was pared by 8 bases and J by 2 bases, with 9 bases between. Germline V CDR1 and CDR2: LNHDA, SQIVND (reference sequence). CDR3 DNA sequence: TGTGCCAGTTCCAGGGTGACTAATGAAAAACTGTTTTTT. It yields the protein CASSRVTNEKLFF.

This clonotype was detected many times. The chain couples TRBV28 to TRBJ1-1; the D gene is possibly TRBD1 (6 bases). Per the germline V gene, CDR1 is MDHEN and CDR2 is SYDVKM. V lost 2 bases to trimming and J lost 0 bases, with 10 bases between them. CDR3 size: 15 residues. Here the CDR3 reads CASSLPDSMNTEAFF. CDR3 in DNA: TGTGCCAGCAGTTTACCGGACAGTATGAACACTGAAGCTTTCTTT.

In its sample, this clonotype was seen many times. The rearrangement links TRBV18 to TRBJ1-1; the D gene is possibly TRBD1 (6 bases). V was pared by 3 bases and J by 0 bases, with 14 bases between. The CDR3 consists of 16 residues. From germline, CDR1 is KGHSH and CDR2 LQKENI. The CDR3 sequence is CASSPSAGTLNTEAFF. The DNA of the CDR3 is TGTGCCAGCTCACCCTCAGCCGGGACACTGAACACTGAAGCTTTCTTT.

This clonotype was recorded a few times. One end of the junction is discordant with germline, which a read error may explain. V and J are TRBV5-1 and TRBJ2-7, with 9 nucleotides matching TRBD1. CDR1 is SGHRS and CDR2 is YFSETQ in the germline V gene. This CDR3 is built from 13 residues. In nucleotides, the CDR3 is TGCGCCAGCAGTAGTACAGGGGGCGGCGAGCAGTGCTTC. The encoded protein is CASSSTGGGEQCF.

This clonotype has more than one count but fewer than ten. The chain employs TRBV6-1 and TRBJ2-7; TRBD2 agrees at 10 bases. This CDR3 has 16 amino acids. The junction had 12 bases not matched to a gene; V was cut back by 6 bases and J by 4 bases. Germline CDR1 reads MNHNS; CDR2 reads SASEGT. The CDR3 loop is CASSYKREGLGYEQYF. CDR3 DNA: TGTGCCAGCAGCTATAAGCGGGAGGGACTAGGTTACGAGCAGTACTTC.

V and J are TRBV6-2 or TRBV6-3 and TRBJ2-7; 10 nucleotides line up with TRBD1. Germline CDR1 reads MNHEY; CDR2 reads SVGEGT. The CDR3 spans 20 residues. Germline trimming cut 2 bases from V and 4 bases from J; bases unmatched to any gene: 20. The CDR3, as DNA: TGTGCCAGCAGTTACCCCCGGACAGGGGGGTCATTGCAGGGGGCGTACGAGCAGTACTTC. It translates to CASSYPRTGGSLQGAYEQYF.

In its sample, this clonotype was seen a few times. The chain links TRBV24-1 to TRBJ2-5, with a possible D match to TRBD2 (5 bases). CDR1 KGHDR and CDR2 SFDVKD come from the germline V gene. V shed 5 bases and J shed 1 base, with 13 bases lying between them. The CDR3 spans 15 residues. This CDR3 is CATSVSAGTQETQYF. The CDR3 DNA reads as TGTGCCACCAGTGTATCCGCGGGTACCCAAGAGACCCAGTACTTC.

CDR3 protein: CASSLQGMADTQYF. The CDR3 region has the DNA TGTGCCAGCAGCTTGCAGGGTATGGCAGATACGCAGTATTTT. The V and J genes are TRBV5-8 and TRBJ2-3; D may be TRBD1 (5 bases). Germline V CDR1 and CDR2: SGHTS, YDEGEE. The ends were cut back, 1 base at V and 4 bases at J, with 10 bases in the middle. The length of the CDR3 is 14 residues. Supplemented by reference TRBV5-8 and TRBJ2-3, the full variable domain reads EAGVTQSPTHLIKTRGQQATLRCSPISGHTSVYWYQQALGLGLQFLLWYDEGEERNRGNFPPRFSGRQFPNYSSELNVNALELEDSALYLCASSLQGMADTQYFGPGTRLTVL.

This clonotype came up many times. This sequence joins TRBV24-1 and TRBJ1-2; 7 nucleotides align to TRBD1. Germline loops: CDR1 KGHDR, CDR2 SFDVKD. J was trimmed by 8 bases and V by 7 bases; bases with no gene match: 9. The CDR3 is 13 residues long. Written as DNA, the CDR3 is TGTGCCACCAGCGACAGGGCCGAGGAAGGCTACACCTTC. Translated, it gives CATSDRAEEGYTF.

This clonotype came up many times. The chain joins TRBV27 to TRBJ1-5, with 10 bases matching TRBD1. The CDR3 is 13 amino acids. The germline V gene has CDR1 MNHEY and CDR2 SMNVEV (reference sequence). CDR3 nucleotides: TGTGCTTCCGGGACAGGGGTTTTTCAGCCCCAGCATTTT. Amino acid sequence: CASGTGVFQPQHF.

The chain is built from TRBV7-3 and TRBJ2-1; tentative D call: TRBD2 (5 bases). In germline, CDR1 is SGHTA, CDR2 FQGTGA. Between the trimmed V and J ends, which lost 5 bases and 2 bases, there was a span of 13 bases. This CDR3 region has 15 residues. CDR3 loop: CASSPGIGPYNEQFF. The CDR3 bases are TGTGCCAGCAGCCCCGGGATTGGCCCCTACAATGAGCAGTTCTTC.

The sample holds many counts of this clonotype. V and J are TRBV2 and TRBJ1-2; no clear D gene. The V gene lost 4 bases and the J gene lost 2 bases, with 5 bases spanning the gap. Germline CDR1 SNHLY, CDR2 FYNNEI. The CDR3 has 12 amino acids. The CDR3 loop is CASSGQNYGYTF. The CDR3, as DNA: TGTGCCAGCAGTGGGCAAAACTATGGCTACACCTTC.

This clonotype was found many times. V and J are TRBV27 and TRBJ2-3, with 11 bases fitting TRBD1. The length of the CDR3 is 14 residues. The V and J ends lost 5 bases and 5 bases, in that order; junction bases with no gene match: 3. Germline V gene sequence: CDR1 MNHEY, CDR2 SMNVEV (reference sequence). CDR3 DNA: TGTGCCAGCAGTAAGGGACAGGGGGGAGATACGCAGTATTTT. This codes for CASSKGQGGDTQYF.

V usage is TRBV20-1 and J usage is TRBJ2-2, with D hard to call. This CDR3 has 15 residues. Germline V lookup: CDR1 DFQATT, CDR2 SNEGSKA (reference sequence). The V end was cut by 5 bases, the J end by 1 base, with 14 bases between. The CDR3 here is CSAPRGSLNTGELFF. DNA for the CDR3: TGCAGTGCTCCAAGAGGTTCTTTGAACACCGGGGAGCTGTTTTTT.

This clonotype was counted only a few times. This rearrangement joins TRBV9 to TRBJ2-3, with 12 bases matching TRBD2. This CDR3 has 15 residues. J gave up 3 bases and V 7 bases, and 6 bases lay outside the gene matches. The germline V gene encodes CDR1 SGDLS and CDR2 YYNGEE. The CDR3, as DNA: TGTGCCAGCGGCCTAGCGGGAGGGCCGACAGATACGCAGTATTTT. Residues: CASGLAGGPTDTQYF. Full variable domain (remainder filled in from reference TRBV9 and TRBJ2-3): DSGVTQTPKHLITATGQRVTLRCSPRSGDLSVYWYQQSLDQGLQFLIQYYNGEERAKGNILERFSAQQFPDLHSELNLSSLELGDSALYFCASGLAGGPTDTQYFGPGTRLTVL.

The sample holds many counts of this clonotype. The chain couples TRBV5-1 to TRBJ1-6; no definite D call. Germline lookup yields CDR1 SGHRS and CDR2 YFSETQ. Trimming cost V 3 bases and J 0 bases, with 10 bases left between them. CDR3 length: 16 residues. This CDR3 is CASSWFWSSYNSPLHF. In DNA form, the CDR3 reads TGCGCCAGCAGCTGGTTCTGGAGCTCCTATAATTCACCCCTCCACTTT.

This clonotype was seen only once. CDR3 sequence (DNA): TGCAGTGCTAGAGCTTTCCGCGACAGTGAAAATCAGCCCCAGCATTTT. Translated, it gives CSARAFRDSENQPQHF. This chain uses TRBV20-1 with TRBJ1-5; maybe TRBD1 (5 bases). V gave up 1 base and J gave up 4 bases, with 17 bases separating them. CDR1 is DFQATT, CDR2 SNEGSKA, per germline (reference sequence). CDR3 size: 16 residues.

This clonotype was detected many times. The J gene is TRBJ2-1, the V gene TRBV2, with TRBD2 as a possible D gene (5 bases). This CDR3 region has 17 residues. V was trimmed by 6 bases and J by 6 bases, leaving 24 bases between them. CDR1 and CDR2 (germline): SNHLY, FYNNEI. The DNA of the CDR3 is TGTGCCAGCAGACGAAACCCCCCAGGACTGCCCACCAATGAGCAGTTCTTC. Translation: CASRRNPPGLPTNEQFF.

This clonotype was observed many times. The chain employs TRBV18 and TRBJ2-7, with a possible D match to TRBD1 (6 bases). This CDR3 spans 13 amino acids. Germline lookup yields CDR1 KGHSH and CDR2 LQKENI. V lost 4 bases and J 6 bases, leaving 13 bases between the germline ends. The CDR3 loop is CASSQTGGGEQYF. The CDR3 DNA sequence: TGTGCCAGCTCACAGACAGGTGGAGGCGAGCAGTACTTC.

Ten or more counts support this clonotype. The chain carries TRBV15 and TRBJ2-7; TRBD1 might be the D (5 bases). This CDR3 comprises 13 residues. The V gene lost 1 base and the J gene lost 3 bases, with 7 bases spanning the gap. Germline V gene sequence: CDR1 LNHNV, CDR2 YYDKDF (reference sequence). CDR3 loop: CATSRADSYEQYF. The DNA of the CDR3 is TGTGCCACCAGCAGAGCAGACAGCTACGAGCAGTACTTC.

The chain is built from TRBV5-1 and TRBJ2-5; D gene uncertain. V lost 1 base to trimming and J lost 5 bases, with 18 bases between them. The germline V gene has CDR1 SGHRS and CDR2 YFSETQ. This CDR3 comprises 16 residues. DNA for the CDR3: TGCGCCAGCAGCTTGTCGTGGGCTGGCCTAGGGGAGACCCAGTACTTC. Amino acid sequence: CASSLSWAGLGETQYF. Full variable domain (remainder filled in from reference TRBV5-1 and TRBJ2-5): KAGVTQTPRYLIKTRGQQVTLSCSPISGHRSVSWYQQTPGQGLQFLFEYFSETQRNKGNFPGRFSGRQFSNSRSEMNVSTLELGDSALYLCASSLSWAGLGETQYFGPGTRLLVL.

In its sample, this clonotype was seen many times. The gene calls are TRBV12-3 or TRBV12-4 and TRBJ1-2; D is possibly TRBD1 (5 bases). The CDR3 is 13 amino acids. Trimming cost V 6 bases and J 2 bases, with 10 bases left between them. The CDR3 sequence: CASRPTENYGYTF. CDR3 coding DNA: TGTGCCAGCAGGCCGACAGAAAACTATGGCTACACCTTC.

This clonotype was counted a few times. The rearrangement uses TRBV6-1 and TRBJ1-5; TRBD1 matches 7 bases. Germline loops: CDR1 MNHNS, CDR2 SASEGT. This CDR3 is built from 18 residues. V trimming: 7 bases; J trimming: 0 bases; junction bases outside the gene matches: 15. The CDR3 DNA is TGTGCCAGCATCATTCGGGACAGAGACGAAACTAGCAATCAGCCCCAGCATTTT. Protein product: CASIIRDRDETSNQPQHF.

This clonotype was seen repeatedly, ten times or more. The chain uses TRBV12-3 or TRBV12-4 and TRBJ1-2; D might be TRBD1 (5 bases). The CDR3 loop spans 14 amino acids. With 3 bases removed from V and 3 bases from J, the gap between germline ends came to 11 bases. The CDR3 coding sequence is TGTGCCAGCAGTTTCAGGGTTCCAGACTATGGCTACACCTTC. It is translated as CASSFRVPDYGYTF.

This clonotype was seen only a few times. The chain carries TRBV15 and TRBJ2-1; no clear D gene. In germline, CDR1 is LNHNV, CDR2 YYDKDF (reference sequence). The CDR3 sequence is 19 residues long. V was pared by 1 base and J by 7 bases, with 26 bases between. The CDR3 DNA sequence: TGTGCCACCAGCAGAGGGGTGCATCTGGCGTCCCGAATAGGTAATGAGCAGTTCTTC. Its translation is CATSRGVHLASRIGNEQFF.

This clonotype was found many times. The V gene is TRBV20-1, the J gene TRBJ2-6; D perhaps matches TRBD2 (5 bases). Germline V gives CDR1 DFQATT, CDR2 SNEGSKA (reference sequence). The CDR3 loop spans 14 amino acids. Deletions cut 4 bases from V and 0 bases from J, with 7 bases between. The CDR3: CSAKDFSGANVLTF. The CDR3 bases are TGCAGTGCTAAGGACTTCTCTGGGGCCAACGTCCTGACTTTC.

This clonotype has a single count. V gene TRBV11-2 combines with J gene TRBJ2-1; 13 bases map to TRBD2. Trimming at V came to 5 bases and at J to 7 bases, leaving 8 bases not matched to a gene. Per germline, CDR1 SGHAT and CDR2 FQNNGV. This CDR3 has 16 amino acids. CDR3 coding DNA: TGTGCCAGCAGCCGGACTAGCGGGAGTTATAGGAATGAGCAGTTCTTC. The encoded protein is CASSRTSGSYRNEQFF.

V gene TRBV29-1 combines with J gene TRBJ1-2, with a weak D call TRBD1 (5 bases). The germline V gene has CDR1 SQVTM and CDR2 ANQGSEA. CDR3 size: 12 residues. Trimming took 3 bases from V and 4 from J, leaving 9 bases between them. This CDR3 is CSVEGGFYGYTF. DNA for the CDR3: TGCAGCGTTGAGGGGGGGTTCTATGGCTACACCTTC.

This clonotype was detected many times. This chain connects TRBV5-1 to TRBJ2-1; D may be TRBD2 (6 bases). The V gene lost 3 bases and the J gene lost 0 bases, with 22 bases spanning the gap. CDR3 length: 19 residues. Germline CDR1 SGHRS, CDR2 YFSETQ. The CDR3 protein is CASSYGLAIESSSYNEQFF. The CDR3 DNA reads as TGCGCCAGCAGCTACGGTCTAGCGATCGAATCGAGCTCCTACAATGAGCAGTTCTTC. Looking up the rest from reference TRBV5-1 and TRBJ2-1 gives the full variable domain: KAGVTQTPRYLIKTRGQQVTLSCSPISGHRSVSWYQQTPGQGLQFLFEYFSETQRNKGNFPGRFSGRQFSNSRSEMNVSTLELGDSALYLCASSYGLAIESSSYNEQFFGPGTRLTVL.